These T cell receptor beta chains were read from a single sample in a study of blood T cell repertoires in COVID-19. Some clones are missing from TCRdb's copy, which holds only in-frame ones; the method was immunoSEQ multiplex PCR. Of fewer than 250,000 clones listed, around 87% are singletons. Sequencing used peripheral blood. The receptors stem from a man in his sixties with acute or convalescent COVID-19. The CDR3 runs from the conserved cysteine through the conserved F or W. D genes are given only for firm matches. Only some rows state a clone size, as once, few, many or a class for expanded clones.

v_call,j_call,clone_size,d_call,cdr3_nt,cdr3_aa
TRBV7-3,TRBJ2-2,-,-,TGTGCCAGCAGCTCCCGGGGGACCGGGGAGCTGTTTTTT,CASSSRGTGELFF
TRBV19,TRBJ1-1,-,-,TGTGCCAGTAGTATATATGGCAGGATGACGGCTTTCTTT,CASSIYGRMTAFF
TRBV5-1,TRBJ1-2,-,-,TGCGCCAGCAGCTTGCGTCGGGGAAACTATGGCTACACCTTC,CASSLRRGNYGYTF
TRBV6-5,TRBJ1-3,-,-,TGTGCCAGCAGTCTACGGGGGGCTGGAAACACCATATATTTT,CASSLRGAGNTIYF
TRBV19,TRBJ2-1,-,TRBD2,TGTGCCAGTATGGGAGAAGGGACTAGGACTGAGCAGTTCTTC,CASMGEGTRTEQFF
TRBV3-1/TRBV3-2,TRBJ2-3,-,-,TGTGCCAGCAGCCATTCTGGCACAGATACGCAGTATTTT,CASSHSGTDTQYF
TRBV4-2,TRBJ1-6,-,TRBD1,TGTGCCAGCAGCCCGGGACAGCCTCCCTGGTCCCTCCACTTT,CASSPGQPPWSLHF
TRBV6-5,TRBJ2-3,-,-,TGTGCCAGCAGCCCCCAGGGGGGTAACACAGATACGCAGTATTTT,CASSPQGGNTDTQYF
TRBV6-5,TRBJ2-3,-,TRBD2,TGTGCCAGCGCGGGGGTCGCTAGCACAGATACGCAGTATTTT,CASAGVASTDTQYF
TRBV5-1,TRBJ2-3,-,-,TGCGCCAGCAGCTTTTTCGGACAGCCCACAGATACGCAGTATTTT,CASSFFGQPTDTQYF
TRBV28,TRBJ2-5,-,TRBD1,TGTGCCAGCAGTTTTACAGGGGGAGCGTACCAAGAGACCCAGTACTTC,CASSFTGGAYQETQYF
TRBV5-1,TRBJ1-4,-,-,TGCGCCAGCAGCTTGACAGGACCTAATGAAAAACTGTTTTTT,CASSLTGPNEKLFF
TRBV4-3,TRBJ1-1,-,-,TGCGCCAGCAGCCAAGTTAGGAACACTGAAGCTTTCTTT,CASSQVRNTEAFF
TRBV11-2,TRBJ1-2,-,TRBD1,TGTGCCAGCAGATCGGACAGGTCTAACTATGGCTACACCTTC,CASRSDRSNYGYTF
TRBV5-6,TRBJ1-2,once,-,TGTGCCAGCAGCGGGTTGGGCGACATGAACATTAACTATGGCTACACCTTC,CASSGLGDMNINYGYTF
TRBV4-1,TRBJ1-6,-,-,TGCGCCAGCAGCCCCCGGGAGGAGGGTAATTCACCCCTCCACTTT,CASSPREEGNSPLHF
TRBV9,TRBJ2-7,-,TRBD1,TGTGCCAGCAGCGCCCCCGACAGGGGAGTATGGGAGCAGTACTTC,CASSAPDRGVWEQYF
TRBV18,TRBJ2-7,-,TRBD1,TGTGCCAGCTCACCACCGAGGACAGGGGATTTTTACGAGCAGTACTTC,CASSPPRTGDFYEQYF
TRBV4-3,TRBJ2-5,-,TRBD1,TGCGCCAGCAGCCAGAGCGCAGGGGGACACCGAGAGACCCAGTACTTC,CASSQSAGGHRETQYF
TRBV5-1,TRBJ1-5,-,-,TGCGCCAGCAGCTTGTTAGGGGGGGACCAGCCCCAGCATTTT,CASSLLGGDQPQHF
TRBV4-2,TRBJ1-2,-,TRBD1,TGTGCCAGCAGCCAAGATCTCGACAGGGGGCAAGATGGCTACACCTTC,CASSQDLDRGQDGYTF
TRBV4-3,TRBJ1-2,-,-,TGCGCCAGCAGCCAAGATCGGGCGACAGTAGGTAGGGGCTACACCTTC,CASSQDRATVGRGYTF
TRBV2,TRBJ1-1,-,-,TGTGCCAGCAGTGAATACCCGGCAGGGAACACTGAAGCTTTCTTT,CASSEYPAGNTEAFF
TRBV13,TRBJ2-5,-,TRBD1,TGTGCCAGCAGCCCCCCACAGGGGGCGCGAGAGACCCAGTACTTC,CASSPPQGARETQYF
TRBV19,TRBJ1-1,-,TRBD1,TGTGCCAGTAGAAAGGACAGGGGGTACAAGAACACTGAAGCTTTCTTT,CASRKDRGYKNTEAFF
TRBV6-2/TRBV6-3,TRBJ2-7,-,TRBD1,TGTGCCAGCATCCCCGGGACAGCCTACGAGCAGTACTTC,CASIPGTAYEQYF
TRBV6-4,TRBJ2-5,-,-,TGTGCCAGCAGTGACGATTCTGTGCAACTCCAGACATACTCCCAAGAGACCCAGTACTTC,CASSDDSVQLQTYSQETQYF
TRBV7-2,TRBJ1-5,-,-,TGTGCCAGCAGCTTAGGTCAGGTTAGCAATCAGCCCCAGCATTTT,CASSLGQVSNQPQHF